Below, 21 T cell receptor beta chains from the same sample are listed, as sequenced in a study of T cell repertoires in cytomegalovirus infection. TCRdb ran MiXCR on the reads and lists one entry per CDR3 protein. This repertoire shows more than 400,000 distinct CDR3 sequences, about 26% found once; its top ten account for approximately 13%. The sequenced sample consisted of PBMCs. These receptors were collected from a human donor in good health (CMV status not recorded). Some clones in this sample may be carry-over from other donors' samples.

The chain recombines TRBV5-6 with TRBJ2-7; D gene uncertain. Germline V gives CDR1 SGHDT, CDR2 YYEEEE. The CDR3 spans 13 residues. V dropped 0 bases and J dropped 1 base, with 5 bases sitting between them. CDR3 DNA: TGTGCCAGCAGCTTGGAGAGGTCCTACGAGCAGTACGTC. It yields the protein CASSLERSYEQYV.

In its sample, this clonotype was seen once. V usage is TRBV13 and J usage is TRBJ2-2; 8 bases map to TRBD2. Germline CDR1 is PRHDT and CDR2 is FYEKMQ (reference sequence). The CDR3 covers 15 residues. With 6 bases clipped from V and 6 bases from J, the junction kept 9 bases outside the gene matches. Here the CDR3 DNA reads TGTGCCAGCAGGGACGGGACTAGGGATCCCGGGGAGCTGTTTTTT. Residues: CASRDGTRDPGELFF.

This clonotype was found a few times. This chain connects TRBV7-4 to TRBJ1-4, with D possibly matching TRBD1 (5 bases). The CDR3 has 14 residues. The germline gives CDR1 SGHVT, CDR2 SQSDAQ. The V end lost 4 bases, the J end lost 4 bases, and 10 bases lay between the germline ends. The CDR3 spells CASSSQEGNEKLFF. In DNA form, the CDR3 reads TGTGCCAGCAGCTCACAGGAGGGTAATGAAAAACTGTTTTTT.

The table lists this clonotype with a few counts. This sequence joins TRBV11-2 and TRBJ2-3, with D perhaps TRBD2 (6 bases). This CDR3 spans 15 amino acids. The germline V gene encodes CDR1 SGHAT and CDR2 FQNNGV. V was pared by 5 bases and J by 6 bases, with 18 bases between. The CDR3 protein is CASSPTGTPLDTQYF. As DNA, the CDR3 is TGTGCCAGCAGCCCGACCGGGACTCCACTGGATACGCAGTATTTT.

This clonotype turned up a few times. The V gene is TRBV24-1, the J gene TRBJ2-1; D unresolved. The CDR3 spans 18 residues. The germline V gene encodes CDR1 KGHDR and CDR2 SFDVKD. Trimming removed 4 bases from V and 5 bases from J, with 23 bases in between. The chain's CDR3 is CATSESDAFISGDNEQFF. The CDR3 nucleotides read TGTGCCACCAGTGAAAGTGACGCCTTTATCTCCGGAGACAATGAGCAGTTCTTC.

This chain uses TRBV18 with TRBJ2-3; no firm D call. V lost 6 bases, J lost 0 bases, and 16 bases lay in between. CDR1 and CDR2 from the germline V gene are KGHSH and LQKENI. The CDR3 runs 16 residues. CDR3 DNA: TGTGCCAGCTCCCCGGGTGTAGCAGCTAGCACAGATACGCAGTATTTT. Its protein product is CASSPGVAASTDTQYF.

The chain couples TRBV11-3 to TRBJ2-1, with D perhaps matching TRBD2 (6 bases). Between the trimmed V and J ends, which lost 4 bases and 2 bases, there was a span of 15 bases. This CDR3 has 16 residues. Looked up from germline, CDR1 is SGHNT and CDR2 is YENEEA. The chain's CDR3 is CASSSDGGPPYNEQFF. The CDR3 DNA reads TGTGCCAGCAGCTCAGATGGAGGGCCCCCCTACAATGAGCAGTTCTTC.

There are a few counts of this clonotype. The V gene is TRBV12-3 or TRBV12-4, the J gene TRBJ2-5; maybe TRBD1 (6 bases). With 3 bases removed from V and 11 bases from J, the gap between germline ends came to 19 bases. The CDR3 covers 14 residues. The CDR3 here is CASSFSGARSGQYF. CDR3 DNA: TGTGCCAGCAGTTTTTCAGGGGCCCGTTCTGGTCAGTACTTC.

This chain connects TRBV30 to TRBJ2-2; 9 bases agree with TRBD2. Losses at the gene ends were 4 bases for V and 4 bases for J; bases not matched to a gene: 7. Germline V gives CDR1 GTSNPN, CDR2 SVGIG (reference sequence). CDR3 size: 15 residues. CDR3 DNA sequence: TGTGCCTGGAAGTCTGGCGGGAGGGGCACCGGGGAGCTGTTTTTT. It yields the protein CAWKSGGRGTGELFF.

CDR3 DNA: TGTGCCAGCACTGTCAGGGGGCCCTACGAGCAGTACTTC. This translates into CASTVRGPYEQYF. The chain recombines TRBV2 with TRBJ2-7; 8 bases agree with TRBD1. The junction had 4 bases not matched to a gene; V was cut back by 7 bases and J by 2 bases. The CDR3 runs to 13 residues. Germline V lookup: CDR1 SNHLY, CDR2 FYNNEI.

This clonotype came up many times. The chain carries TRBV7-6 and TRBJ2-6, with 7 bases matching TRBD1. J gave up 0 bases and V 5 bases, and 7 bases lay outside the gene matches. The CDR3 contains 17 residues. Germline loops: CDR1 SGHVS, CDR2 FNYEAQ. The CDR3 DNA is TGTGCCAGCAGCCCAGGACAGGCGCTCTCTGGGGCCAACGTCCTGACTTTC. Protein product: CASSPGQALSGANVLTF.

This clonotype was picked up many times. The chain carries TRBV7-2 and TRBJ2-7; TRBD2 agrees at 8 bases. The CDR3 runs to 15 residues. Germline CDR1 reads SGHTA; CDR2 reads FQGNSA. V dropped 1 base and J dropped 3; count of bases not matched to a gene: 5. The CDR3: CASSLGSSGFYEQYF. The CDR3 DNA reads TGTGCCAGCAGCTTAGGATCTAGCGGGTTCTACGAGCAGTACTTC.

In this sample, this clonotype turned up once. The chain combines TRBV7-2 with TRBJ2-3, with D possibly TRBD2 on 5 matching bases. CDR1 and CDR2 from the germline V gene are SGHTA and FQGNSA. The V gene lost 2 bases and the J gene lost 2 bases, with 14 bases spanning the gap. The CDR3 has 16 amino acids. The CDR3 nucleotides are TGTGCCAGCAGCTTAAGTAGAAGCGGCCCCACAGATACGCAGTATTTT. This encodes CASSLSRSGPTDTQYF.

This clonotype appeared a single time. The chain couples TRBV30 to TRBJ1-2; 7 nucleotides align to TRBD1. After removal of 1 base from V and 1 base from J, the junction contained 6 bases not matched to a gene. CDR1 and CDR2 (germline): GTSNPN, SVGIG (reference sequence). This CDR3 has 15 residues. The CDR3 nucleotides are TGTGCCTGGAGTGAAGACAGGGTTAATAACTATGGCTACACCTTC. It specifies CAWSEDRVNNYGYTF.

This clonotype was found a few times. The chain recombines TRBV28 with TRBJ2-5, with D perhaps matching TRBD2 (7 bases). CDR1 and CDR2 from the germline V gene are MDHEN and SYDVKM. The CDR3 covers 15 residues. With 5 bases removed from V and 5 bases from J, the gap between germline ends came to 18 bases. The CDR3 DNA follows: TGTGCCAGCAGTCCCCCCCTGGGGAGGGGGGAGACCCAGTACTTC. It specifies CASSPPLGRGETQYF.

Ten or more counts support this clonotype. This chain connects TRBV28 to TRBJ2-4; TRBD2 matches at 13 bases. The length of the CDR3 is 18 residues. Germline lookup yields CDR1 MDHEN and CDR2 SYDVKM. The junction had 6 bases not matched to a gene; V was cut back by 3 bases and J by 1 base. Written as DNA, the CDR3 is TGTGCCAGCAGTTTCACTAGCGGGAGGGTGTTGGCCAAAAACATTCAGTACTTC. Translating gives CASSFTSGRVLAKNIQYF.

This clonotype was seen a few times. This chain uses TRBV6-5 with TRBJ2-7; D perhaps matches TRBD1 (6 bases). The CDR3 is 13 residues long. CDR1 is MNHEY, CDR2 SVGAGI, per germline. V was trimmed by 6 bases and J by 3 bases, leaving 12 bases between them. The CDR3 here is CASRREQGYEQYF. CDR3 DNA sequence: TGTGCCAGCAGGCGAGAACAGGGCTACGAGCAGTACTTC.

This clonotype was counted between two and nine times. The chain couples TRBV7-9 to TRBJ1-1, with TRBD1 identical over 8 bases. Germline V CDR1 and CDR2: SEHNR, FQNEAQ (reference sequence). V lost 5 bases to trimming and J lost 6 bases; unmatched junction nucleotides: 8. The CDR3 sequence is 14 residues long. CDR3 region: CASSRTGGKPEAFF. The DNA of the CDR3 is TGTGCCAGCAGCAGAACAGGGGGTAAACCTGAAGCTTTCTTT.

In this sample, this clonotype turned up many times. V gene TRBV7-9 combines with J gene TRBJ2-7; 7 bases match TRBD1. After removal of 2 bases from V and 3 bases from J, the junction contained 10 bases not matched to a gene. This CDR3 spans 16 amino acids. Germline V gene lookup returns CDR1 SEHNR and CDR2 FQNEAQ (reference sequence). CDR3 coding DNA: TGTGCCAGCAGCTTACCGCCGGGACAGAGAAACTACGAGCAGTACTTC. It codes for CASSLPPGQRNYEQYF.

This clonotype has only a few counts. This chain links TRBV4-3 with TRBJ2-2, with 9 bases that match TRBD2. The CDR3 loop spans 14 amino acids. The trim removed 2 bases at V and 5 bases at J, leaving 0 bases unmatched. Per germline, CDR1 LGHNA and CDR2 YSLEER. This CDR3 is CASSQLAGTGELFF. The DNA for the CDR3 is TGCGCCAGCAGCCAACTAGCGGGAACCGGGGAGCTGTTTTTT.

This clonotype was seen more than once but under ten times. The CDR3 spells CASSLRWGSSGANVLTF. The CDR3 DNA sequence: TGTGCCAGCAGTTTGAGGTGGGGGAGCTCTGGGGCCAACGTCCTGACTTTC. The chain has TRBV28 and TRBJ2-6; D is tentatively TRBD1 or TRBD2 (5 bases each). In germline, CDR1 is MDHEN, CDR2 SYDVKM. Trimming took 3 bases from V and 0 from J, leaving 12 bases between them. This CDR3 is built from 17 residues.